This T cell receptor beta chain is from a study of blood T cell repertoires in COVID-19. Study-wide context: Donors in the United States, Italy and Spain gave samples during acute or convalescent COVID-19. PBMCs, B-cell-depleted T cells, or T cells provided the cDNA or gDNA that made up the material.

Germline lookup yields CDR1 MNHEY and CDR2 SMNVEV (reference sequence). V lost 6 bases and J lost 2, with 17 bases in between. The CDR3 runs to 16 residues. Methods used by the authors: Estimated nucleated cell counts came from reference gene primer amplification. Assay: immunoSEQ multiplex PCR; the TCRdb copy retains only in-frame clones and omits some. V and J calls plus clone size are reproduced from that table; the DNA served to infer D and trimming. The sample holds some 150,000 clones, just under 85% seen once. This sequence was found in a man aged 35 to 55 who had recovered from COVID-19. This chain connects TRBV27 to TRBJ2-1; D uncertain. Sequencing input: peripheral blood. The CDR3 DNA is TGTGCCAGCAGCAAGTACGATGTGTACACCTACAATGAGCAGTTCTTC. It specifies CASSKYDVYTYNEQFF.